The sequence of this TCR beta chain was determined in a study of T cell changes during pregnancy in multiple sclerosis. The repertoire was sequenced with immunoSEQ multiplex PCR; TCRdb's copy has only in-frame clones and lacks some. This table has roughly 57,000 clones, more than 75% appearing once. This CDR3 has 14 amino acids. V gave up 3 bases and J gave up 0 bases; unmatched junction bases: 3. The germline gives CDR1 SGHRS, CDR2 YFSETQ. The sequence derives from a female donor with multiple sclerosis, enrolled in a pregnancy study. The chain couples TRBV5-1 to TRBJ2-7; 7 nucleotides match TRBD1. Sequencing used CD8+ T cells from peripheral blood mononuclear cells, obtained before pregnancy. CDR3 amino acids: CASSYGQASYEQYF. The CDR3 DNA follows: TGCGCCAGCAGCTACGGACAGGCCTCCTACGAGCAGTACTTC.